A single sample gave rise to the 14 T cell receptor beta chains below, sequenced in a study of blood T cells in healthy people across ages. For the second PCR, which ran for about 6 to 11 cycles, a sample-barcoded 5' primer and a J-beta primer mix were used. MiXCR, run by TCRdb on the 5' RACE reads, gives a single entry per CDR3 protein. The sample lists roughly 2 million distinct CDR3 sequences; approximately 50% were seen once. The sample consisted of blood. All receptors come from a woman aged 40 to 49 in good health.

V usage is TRBV20-1 and J usage is TRBJ1-6; the D gene is possibly TRBD1 (6 bases). The germline V and J ends were trimmed by 2 bases and 7 bases, with 12 bases remaining between them. The CDR3 totals 14 residues. Germline V gene data show CDR1 as DFQATT and CDR2 as SNEGSKA (reference sequence). The CDR3 is CSARSRDTNSPLHF. CDR3 coding DNA: TGCAGTGCTAGATCCCGGGACACCAATTCACCCCTCCACTTT.

This clonotype was seen more than once but under ten times. The chain couples TRBV6-1 to TRBJ2-6, with 9 bases lining up with TRBD1. The CDR3 has 19 amino acids. The germline gives CDR1 MNHNS, CDR2 SASEGT. The V and J ends lost 5 bases and 0 bases, in that order; junction bases with no gene match: 11. DNA of the CDR3: TGTGCCAGCAGTCAGCTTACAGGGGGCCTCAGCTCTGGGGCCAACGTCCTGACTTTC. It translates to CASSQLTGGLSSGANVLTF.

The chain uses TRBV5-1 and TRBJ2-3; D ambiguous. Deletions cut 7 bases from V and 2 bases from J, with 11 bases between. CDR1 is SGHRS, CDR2 YFSETQ, per germline. The CDR3 extends over 13 amino acids. In nucleotides, the CDR3 is TGCGCCAGCGGGCTCAAACACACAGATACGCAGTATTTT. Amino acids: CASGLKHTDTQYF.

This chain uses TRBV12-3 or TRBV12-4 with TRBJ1-1; D is uncertain. Trimming cost V 7 bases and J 3 bases, with 15 bases left between them. This CDR3 has 14 residues. In DNA form, the CDR3 reads TGTGCCAGCACCACTAGGGAAGCGGACACTGAAGCTTTCTTT. It codes for CASTTREADTEAFF.

The rearrangement links TRBV7-2 to TRBJ2-1; a weak D match, TRBD2 (5 bases). CDR1 is SGHTA, CDR2 FQGNSA, per germline. CDR3 length: 15 residues. V lost 8 bases, J lost 5 bases, and 19 bases lay in between. The CDR3 DNA follows: TGTGCCAGCGGCGTACTAGAGCTCCCAAACAATGAGCAGTTCTTC. Amino acids: CASGVLELPNNEQFF.

This clonotype was counted between two and nine times. CDR3 sequence reads: CASSGQGGSSTDTQYF. The CDR3 nucleotides read TGTGCCAGCAGCGGACAGGGGGGGTCTAGCACAGATACGCAGTATTTT. The genes are TRBV28 and TRBJ2-3; 10 bases line up with TRBD1. V shed 6 bases and J 0 bases; nucleotides not matched to a gene: 6. The germline CDR1 and CDR2 sequences are MDHEN and SYDVKM. CDR3 size: 16 residues.

This clonotype was seen only a few times. The J gene is TRBJ2-5, the V gene TRBV5-1; 9 bases are a match to TRBD1. Germline assignment: CDR1 SGHRS and CDR2 YFSETQ. CDR3 length equals 17 residues. V shed 5 bases, J shed 2 bases, and the junction held 13 bases outside the gene matches. The CDR3: CASSLSGSGTGQETQYF. The CDR3 DNA reads as TGCGCCAGCAGTTTATCGGGCTCCGGGACAGGGCAAGAGACCCAGTACTTC.

This rearrangement joins TRBV7-2 to TRBJ2-3, with 7 bases fitting TRBD1. The germline gives CDR1 SGHTA, CDR2 FQGNSA. This CDR3 is built from 15 residues. Trimming removed 2 bases from V and 1 base from J; junction bases left unmatched: 3. Here the CDR3 DNA reads TGTGCCAGCAGCTTACACGGGACAGGCACAGATACGCAGTATTTT. It translates to CASSLHGTGTDTQYF.

V and J are TRBV6-5 and TRBJ2-4; D may be TRBD1 (6 bases). The CDR3 loop spans 14 amino acids. V lost 4 bases, J lost 15 bases, and 22 bases lay in between. Germline V lookup: CDR1 MNHEY, CDR2 SVGAGI. In DNA, the CDR3 is TGTGCCAGCAGTTTTTCTCCCCGGGACACTATACGGTACTTC. Translated, it gives CASSFSPRDTIRYF.

The V and J genes are TRBV4-3 and TRBJ2-7; no clear D gene. V lost 1 base to trimming and J lost 0 bases, with 25 bases between them. Germline V gene data show CDR1 as LGHNA and CDR2 as YSLEER. The CDR3 sequence is 20 residues long. CDR3 residues: CASSQGSPYSQHSGSYEQYF. CDR3 bases: TGCGCCAGCAGCCAAGGGAGCCCTTACTCACAGCACTCCGGCTCCTACGAGCAGTACTTC.

V usage is TRBV4-3 and J usage is TRBJ2-1; tentatively, D is TRBD2 (7 bases). CDR3 length equals 16 residues. Looked up from germline, CDR1 is LGHNA and CDR2 is YSLEER. Trimming stripped 1 base from V and 9 bases from J, with 19 bases between. The CDR3 spells CASSQVGGGVSGEQFF. CDR3 bases: TGCGCCAGCAGCCAAGTGGGAGGGGGGGTTAGTGGTGAGCAGTTCTTC.

In this sample, this clonotype turned up a few times. The gene calls are TRBV20-1 and TRBJ2-3; D might be TRBD2 (5 bases). Germline V gives CDR1 DFQATT, CDR2 SNEGSKA (reference sequence). V was shortened by 2 bases and J by 0 bases, with 12 bases between the two germline ends. The CDR3 loop spans 15 amino acids. The CDR3 loop is CSARFPGSSTDTQYF. The CDR3 region has the DNA TGCAGTGCTAGATTCCCGGGATCAAGCACAGATACGCAGTATTTT.

There are a few counts of this clonotype. V and J are TRBV11-1 and TRBJ1-5, with D possibly TRBD1 on 6 matching bases. V was clipped by 0 bases and J by 7 bases, with 13 bases between them. This CDR3 is built from 15 residues. In germline, CDR1 is SGHAT, CDR2 FQDESV (reference sequence). In DNA, the CDR3 is TGTGCCAGCAGCTTAGCACCGGACAGTAACCAGCCCCAGCATTTT. It encodes CASSLAPDSNQPQHF. Full variable domain (rest looked up from reference TRBV11-1 and TRBJ1-5): EAEVAQSPRYKITEKSQAVAFWCDPISGHATLYWYRQILGQGPELLVQFQDESVVDDSQLPKDRFSAERLKGVDSTLKIQPAELGDSAMYLCASSLAPDSNQPQHFGDGTRLSIL.

In this sample, this clonotype turned up a few times. The V call is TRBV20-1, the J call TRBJ2-5, with 8 bases that match TRBD1. The CDR3 length is 13 residues. The germline CDR1 and CDR2 sequences are DFQATT and SNEGSKA (reference sequence). After removal of 6 bases from V and 2 bases from J, the junction contained 5 bases not matched to a gene. The CDR3 DNA sequence: TGCAGTGCCCCAGACAGGGGTCAAGAGACCCAGTACTTC. Amino acids: CSAPDRGQETQYF.